The entry that follows covers one T cell receptor (beta chain) sequence. What it binds is unknown. The entry originates in a study of monozygotic twins with inflammatory bowel disease. Study-wide findings and caveats: Patient-specific immunosuppressive treatments may have made repertoires more variable. Among the T cells, different subtypes could not be distinguished.

The CDR3 covers 14 residues. Germline-derived CDR1 and CDR2 are SGHAT and FQNNGV. Total RNA, at around 3,800 ng, went into every TCR library. cDNA for each sample came from eight separate reactions. From the 5' RACE reads, TCRdb lists one entry per CDR3 protein and no DNA. The listing contains about 420,000 distinct CDR3 sequences. The receptor's source is a human donor with ulcerative colitis or Crohn's disease, or a healthy co-twin of an affected twin (not recorded which). The specimen sequenced was blood. The V call is TRBV11-2, the J call TRBJ2-6. CDR3 protein: CASSFGVGANVLTF.